This T cell receptor (beta chain) stems from a study of blood T cells in healthy people across ages. A second PCR, run for roughly 7 to 12 cycles, used a sample-barcoded 5' primer plus a J-beta primer mix. TCRdb re-called the 5' RACE reads with MiXCR, one entry per CDR3 protein. The profile covers roughly 1,800,000 distinct CDR3 sequences, with around 48% appearing a single time and over 2% taken by the ten largest. CDR1 is DFQATT, CDR2 SNEGSKA, per germline (reference sequence). This CDR3 has 12 amino acids. A remark on this clonotype: One end of the junction does not line up with germline, which may come from a read error.

The V call is TRBV20-1, the J call TRBJ2-1; D gene unclear. The sequenced sample was blood. This receptor was obtained from a middle-aged woman in good health. CDR3 in amino acids: CRASSPANEQFF. The CDR3 region has the DNA TGCAGAGCTAGTTCTCCGGCGAATGAGCAGTTCTTC.